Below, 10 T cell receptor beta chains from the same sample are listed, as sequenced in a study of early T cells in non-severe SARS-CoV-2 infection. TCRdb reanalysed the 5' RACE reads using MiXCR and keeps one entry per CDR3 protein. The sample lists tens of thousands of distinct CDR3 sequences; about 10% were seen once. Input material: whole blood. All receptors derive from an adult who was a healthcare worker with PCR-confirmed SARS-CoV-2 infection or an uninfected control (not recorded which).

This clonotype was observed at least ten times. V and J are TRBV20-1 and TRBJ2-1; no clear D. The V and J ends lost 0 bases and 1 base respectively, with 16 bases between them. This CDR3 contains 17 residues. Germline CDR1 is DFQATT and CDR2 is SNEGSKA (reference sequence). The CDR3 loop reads CSARDQLAPQSYNEQFF. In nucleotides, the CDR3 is TGCAGTGCTAGAGATCAGCTGGCCCCCCAGTCCTACAATGAGCAGTTCTTC.

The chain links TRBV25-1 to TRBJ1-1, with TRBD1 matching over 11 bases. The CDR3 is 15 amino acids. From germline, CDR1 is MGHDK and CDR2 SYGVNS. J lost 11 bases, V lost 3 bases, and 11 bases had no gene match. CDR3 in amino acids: CASSDPDRGPSGAFF. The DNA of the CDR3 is TGTGCCAGCAGTGACCCGGACAGGGGGCCGTCCGGGGCTTTCTTT.

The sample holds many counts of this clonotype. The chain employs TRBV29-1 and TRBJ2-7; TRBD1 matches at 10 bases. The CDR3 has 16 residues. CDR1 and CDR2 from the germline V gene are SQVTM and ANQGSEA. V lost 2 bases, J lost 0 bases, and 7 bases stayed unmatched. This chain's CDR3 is CSVERDRGPSSYEQYF. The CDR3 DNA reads TGCAGCGTTGAAAGGGACAGGGGCCCGAGCTCCTACGAGCAGTACTTC.

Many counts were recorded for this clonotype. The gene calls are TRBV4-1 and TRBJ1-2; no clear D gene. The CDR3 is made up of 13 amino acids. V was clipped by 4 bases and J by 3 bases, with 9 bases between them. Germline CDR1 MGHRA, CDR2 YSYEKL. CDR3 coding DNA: TGCGCCAGCAGCCCCGCCGAGTACTATGGCTACACCTTC. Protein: CASSPAEYYGYTF.

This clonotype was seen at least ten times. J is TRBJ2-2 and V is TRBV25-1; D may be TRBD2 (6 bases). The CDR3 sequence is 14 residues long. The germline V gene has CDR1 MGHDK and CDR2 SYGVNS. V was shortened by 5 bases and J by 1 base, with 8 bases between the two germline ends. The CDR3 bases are TGTGCCAGCAGTATTAGCGGGAACACCGGGGAGCTGTTTTTT. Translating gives CASSISGNTGELFF.

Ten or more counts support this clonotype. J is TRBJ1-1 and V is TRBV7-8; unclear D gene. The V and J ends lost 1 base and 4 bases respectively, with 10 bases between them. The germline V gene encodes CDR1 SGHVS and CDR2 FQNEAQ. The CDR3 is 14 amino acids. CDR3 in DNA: TGTGCCAGCAGCTTAGGGATAGGATCCACTGAAGCTTTCTTT. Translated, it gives CASSLGIGSTEAFF.

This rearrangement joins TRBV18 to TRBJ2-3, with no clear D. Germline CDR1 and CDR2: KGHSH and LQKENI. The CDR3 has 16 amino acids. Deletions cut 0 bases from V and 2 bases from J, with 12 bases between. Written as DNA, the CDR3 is TGTGCCAGCTCACCACCCCAGAGGCTCACCACAGATACGCAGTATTTT. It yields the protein CASSPPQRLTTDTQYF.

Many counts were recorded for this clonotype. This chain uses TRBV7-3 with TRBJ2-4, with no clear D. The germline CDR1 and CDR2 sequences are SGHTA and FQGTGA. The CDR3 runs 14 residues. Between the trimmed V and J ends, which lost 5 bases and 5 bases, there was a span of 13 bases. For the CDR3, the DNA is TGTGCCAGCAGCCCGGGTGGCTATGAAAACATTCAGTACTTC. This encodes CASSPGGYENIQYF.

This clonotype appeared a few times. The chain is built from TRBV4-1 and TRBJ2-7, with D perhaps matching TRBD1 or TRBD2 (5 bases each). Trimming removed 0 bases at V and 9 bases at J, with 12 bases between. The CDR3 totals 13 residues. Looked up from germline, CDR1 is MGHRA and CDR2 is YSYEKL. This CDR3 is CASSQEEGLRQYF. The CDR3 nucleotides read TGCGCCAGCAGCCAAGAAGAGGGGCTTCGGCAGTACTTC.

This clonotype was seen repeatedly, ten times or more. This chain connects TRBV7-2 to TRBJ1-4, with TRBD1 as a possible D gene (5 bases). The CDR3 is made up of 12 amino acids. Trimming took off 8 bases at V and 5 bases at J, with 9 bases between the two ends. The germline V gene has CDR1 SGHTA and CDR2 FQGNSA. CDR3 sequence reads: CASGGLNEKLFF. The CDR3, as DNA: TGTGCCAGCGGGGGGTTGAATGAAAAACTGTTTTTT.